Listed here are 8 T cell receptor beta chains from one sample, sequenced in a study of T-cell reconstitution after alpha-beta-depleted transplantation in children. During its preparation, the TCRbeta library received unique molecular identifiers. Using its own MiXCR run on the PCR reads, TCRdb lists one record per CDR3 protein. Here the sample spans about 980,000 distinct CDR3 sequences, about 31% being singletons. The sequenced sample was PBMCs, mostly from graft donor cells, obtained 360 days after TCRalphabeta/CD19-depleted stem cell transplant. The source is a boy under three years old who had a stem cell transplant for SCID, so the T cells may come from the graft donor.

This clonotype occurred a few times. The CDR3, as DNA: TGTGCCAGCAGCATTAGCGGGGGCGTCCAAGAGACCCAGTACTTC. Amino acid sequence: CASSISGGVQETQYF. The chain has TRBV9 and TRBJ2-5; 9 bases fit TRBD2. The CDR3 contains 15 residues. Unmatched junction bases numbered 5, after V lost 4 bases and J lost 1 base. The germline V gene encodes CDR1 SGDLS and CDR2 YYNGEE.

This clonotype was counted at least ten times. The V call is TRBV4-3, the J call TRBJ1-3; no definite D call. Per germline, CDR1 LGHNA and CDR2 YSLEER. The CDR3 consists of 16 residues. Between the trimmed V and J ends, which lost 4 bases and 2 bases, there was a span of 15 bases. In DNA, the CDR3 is TGCGCCAGCAGCCGAACCCGGGGTTCTACTGGAAACACCATATATTTT. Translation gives CASSRTRGSTGNTIYF.

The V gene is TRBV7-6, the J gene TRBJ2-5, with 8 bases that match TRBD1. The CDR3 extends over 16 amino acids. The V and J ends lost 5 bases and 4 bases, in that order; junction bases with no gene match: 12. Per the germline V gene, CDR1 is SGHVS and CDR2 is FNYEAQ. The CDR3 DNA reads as TGTGCCAGCAGCGCCCGGACAGGGAAAGGGGGAGAGACCCAGTACTTC. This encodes CASSARTGKGGETQYF.

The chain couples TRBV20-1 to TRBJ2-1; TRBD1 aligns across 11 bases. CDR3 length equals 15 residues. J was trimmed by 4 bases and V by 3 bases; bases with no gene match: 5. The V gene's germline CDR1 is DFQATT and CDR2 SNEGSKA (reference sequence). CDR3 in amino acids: CSARPGTGGYNEQFF. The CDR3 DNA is TGCAGTGCTAGGCCCGGGACAGGGGGTTACAATGAGCAGTTCTTC.

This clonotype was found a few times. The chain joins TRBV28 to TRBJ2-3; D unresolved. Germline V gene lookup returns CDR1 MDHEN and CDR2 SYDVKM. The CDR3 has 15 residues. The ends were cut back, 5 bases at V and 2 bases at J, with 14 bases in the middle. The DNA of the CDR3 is TGTGCCAGCAGTATCAGTTGGGTGCCCACAGATACGCAGTATTTT. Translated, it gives CASSISWVPTDTQYF.

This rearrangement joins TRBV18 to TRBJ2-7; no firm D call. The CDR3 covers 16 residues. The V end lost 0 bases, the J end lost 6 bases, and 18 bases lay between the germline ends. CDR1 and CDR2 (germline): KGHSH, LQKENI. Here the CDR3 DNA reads TGTGCCAGCTCACCACCGCGTACAGAGTTACACGCCGAGCAGTACTTC. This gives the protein CASSPPRTELHAEQYF.

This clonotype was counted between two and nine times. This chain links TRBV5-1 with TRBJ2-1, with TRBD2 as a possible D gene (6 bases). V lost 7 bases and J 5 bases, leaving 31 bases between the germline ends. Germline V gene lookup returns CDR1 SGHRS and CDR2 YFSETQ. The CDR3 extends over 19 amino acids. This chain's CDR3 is CASRERASFPPLQDNEQFF. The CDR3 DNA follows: TGCGCCAGCCGAGAGCGGGCTAGCTTTCCTCCTTTACAAGACAATGAGCAGTTCTTC.

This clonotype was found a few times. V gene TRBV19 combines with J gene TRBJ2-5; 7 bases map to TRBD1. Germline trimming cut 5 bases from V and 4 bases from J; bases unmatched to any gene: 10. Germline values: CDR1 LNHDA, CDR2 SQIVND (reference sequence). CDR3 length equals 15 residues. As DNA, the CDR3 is TGTGCCAGTAGTCTGACTGACAGGGCGCGAGAGACCCAGTACTTC. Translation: CASSLTDRARETQYF.